This TCR beta chain was obtained from a study of T-cell reconstitution after alpha-beta-depleted transplantation in children. V dropped 3 bases and J dropped 7; count of bases not matched to a gene: 6. Germline CDR1 MNHNS, CDR2 SASEGT. CDR3 length equals 15 residues. This clonotype was picked up a small number of times. Preparing the TCRbeta library involved the use of unique molecular identifiers. One entry per CDR3 protein results from TCRdb running MiXCR on the PCR reads. Among roughly 490,000 distinct CDR3 sequences listed, about an eighth were seen once. This chain links TRBV6-1 with TRBJ2-1, with TRBD2 matching over 10 bases. The clonotype was recovered from a female patient between 2 and 15 years old who had a stem cell transplant for aplastic anemia, so the T cells may come from the graft donor. The material was PBMCs, mostly from graft donor cells, obtained 180 days after TCRalphabeta/CD19-depleted stem cell transplant. In DNA, the CDR3 is TGTGCCAGCAGTGACAGCGGGGGGGCCTTTAATGAGCAGTTCTTC. Amino acid sequence: CASSDSGGAFNEQFF.